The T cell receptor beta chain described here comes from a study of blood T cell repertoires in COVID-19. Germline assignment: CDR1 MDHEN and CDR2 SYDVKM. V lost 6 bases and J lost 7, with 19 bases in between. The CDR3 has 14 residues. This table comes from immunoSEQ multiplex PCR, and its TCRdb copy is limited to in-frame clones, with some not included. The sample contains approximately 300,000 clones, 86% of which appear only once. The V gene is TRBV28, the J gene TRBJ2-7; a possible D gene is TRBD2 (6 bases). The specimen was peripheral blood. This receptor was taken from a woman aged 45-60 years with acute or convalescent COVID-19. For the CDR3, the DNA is TGTGCCAGCAGACCCAGCGGGCCCACCGGAGAGCAGTACTTC. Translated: CASRPSGPTGEQYF.